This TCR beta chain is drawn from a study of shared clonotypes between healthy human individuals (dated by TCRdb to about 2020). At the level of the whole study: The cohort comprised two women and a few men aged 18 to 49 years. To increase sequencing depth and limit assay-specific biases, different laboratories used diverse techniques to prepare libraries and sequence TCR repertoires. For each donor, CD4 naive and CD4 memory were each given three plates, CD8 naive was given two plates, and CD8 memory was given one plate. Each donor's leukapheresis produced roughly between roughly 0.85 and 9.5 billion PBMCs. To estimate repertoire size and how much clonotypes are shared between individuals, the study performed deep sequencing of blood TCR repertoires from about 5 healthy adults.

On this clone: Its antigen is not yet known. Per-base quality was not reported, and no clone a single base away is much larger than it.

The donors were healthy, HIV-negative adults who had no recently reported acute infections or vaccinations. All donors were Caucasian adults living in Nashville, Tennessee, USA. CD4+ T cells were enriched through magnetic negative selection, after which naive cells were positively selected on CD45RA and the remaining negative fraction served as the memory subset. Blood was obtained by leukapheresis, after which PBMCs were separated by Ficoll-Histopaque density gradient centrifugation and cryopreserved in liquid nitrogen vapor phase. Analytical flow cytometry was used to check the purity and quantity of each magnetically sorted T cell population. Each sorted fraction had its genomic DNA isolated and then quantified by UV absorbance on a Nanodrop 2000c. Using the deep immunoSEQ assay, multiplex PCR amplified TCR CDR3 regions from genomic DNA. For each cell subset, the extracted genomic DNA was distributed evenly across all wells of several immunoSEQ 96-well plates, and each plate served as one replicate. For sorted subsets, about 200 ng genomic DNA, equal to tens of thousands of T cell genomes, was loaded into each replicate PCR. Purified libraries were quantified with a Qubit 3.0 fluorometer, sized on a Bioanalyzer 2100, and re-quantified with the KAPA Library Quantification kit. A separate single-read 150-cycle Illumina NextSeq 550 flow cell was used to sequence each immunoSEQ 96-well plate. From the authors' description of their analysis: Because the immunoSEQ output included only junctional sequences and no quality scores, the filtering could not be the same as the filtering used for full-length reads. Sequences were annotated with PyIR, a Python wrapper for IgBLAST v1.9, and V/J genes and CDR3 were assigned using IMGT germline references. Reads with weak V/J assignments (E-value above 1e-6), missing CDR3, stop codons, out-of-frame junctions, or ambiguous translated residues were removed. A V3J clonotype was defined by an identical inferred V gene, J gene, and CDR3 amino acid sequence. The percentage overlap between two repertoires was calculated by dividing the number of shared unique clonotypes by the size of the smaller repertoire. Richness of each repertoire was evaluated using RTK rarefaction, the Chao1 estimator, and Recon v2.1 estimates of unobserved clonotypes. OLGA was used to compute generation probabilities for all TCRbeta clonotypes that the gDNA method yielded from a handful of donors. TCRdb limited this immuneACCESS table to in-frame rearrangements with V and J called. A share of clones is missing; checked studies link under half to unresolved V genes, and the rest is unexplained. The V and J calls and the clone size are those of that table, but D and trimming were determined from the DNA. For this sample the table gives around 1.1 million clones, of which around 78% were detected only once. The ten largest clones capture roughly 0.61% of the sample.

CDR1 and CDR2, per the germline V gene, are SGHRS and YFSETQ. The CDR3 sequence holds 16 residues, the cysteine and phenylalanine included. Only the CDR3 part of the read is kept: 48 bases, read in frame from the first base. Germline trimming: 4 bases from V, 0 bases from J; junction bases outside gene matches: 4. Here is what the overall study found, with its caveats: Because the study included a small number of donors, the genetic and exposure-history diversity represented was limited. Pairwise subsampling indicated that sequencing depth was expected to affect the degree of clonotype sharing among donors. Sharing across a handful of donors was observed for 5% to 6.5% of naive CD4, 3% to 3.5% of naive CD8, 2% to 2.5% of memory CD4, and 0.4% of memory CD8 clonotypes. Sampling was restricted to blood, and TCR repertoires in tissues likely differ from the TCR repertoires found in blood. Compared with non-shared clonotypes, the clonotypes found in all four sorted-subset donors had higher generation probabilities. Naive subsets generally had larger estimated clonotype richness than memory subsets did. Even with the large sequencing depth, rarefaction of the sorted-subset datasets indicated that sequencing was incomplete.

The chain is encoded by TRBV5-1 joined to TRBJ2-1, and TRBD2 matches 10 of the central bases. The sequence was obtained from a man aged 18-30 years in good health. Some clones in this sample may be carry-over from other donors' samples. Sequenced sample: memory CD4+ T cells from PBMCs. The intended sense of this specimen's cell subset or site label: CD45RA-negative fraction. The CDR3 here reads CASSMASGSSYNEQFF. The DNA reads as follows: TGCGCCAGCAGCATGGCTAGCGGGAGCTCCTACAATGAGCAGTTCTTC.